One and the same sample provided the 30 T cell receptor beta chains below, sequenced in a study of radiotherapy plus CTLA-4 blockade in lung cancer. Repertoires were generated with immunoSEQ multiplex PCR, while TCRdb's copy carries only in-frame clones and drops some. The profile covers over 40,000 clones, with around 86% appearing a single time and about 3.6% taken by the ten largest. The sequencing used peripheral blood, collected from a patient treated with radiotherapy plus ipilimumab. Receptors originate from a human donor with non-small cell lung cancer who had stable disease on radiotherapy plus ipilimumab.

The V call is TRBV29-1, the J call TRBJ2-1, with unresolved D. Deletions cut 2 bases from V and 6 bases from J, with 11 bases between. The germline V gene encodes CDR1 SQVTM and CDR2 ANQGSEA. CDR3 size: 13 residues. In DNA form, the CDR3 reads TGCAGCGTTGAATCGTCTAGTTTCAATGAGCAGTTCTTC. Translation: CSVESSSFNEQFF.

The chain recombines TRBV7-2 with TRBJ2-5, with 11 bases identical to TRBD2. With the DNA end fitting TRBJ2-7 better, the J assignment may be wrong. CDR1 and CDR2 (germline): SGHTA, FQGNSA. The length of the CDR3 is 15 residues. CDR3 coding DNA: TGTGCCAGCAGCTTGGGAGGACTAGCGGGCCCCGAGCAGTACTTC. It is translated as CASSLGGLAGPEQYF.

The chain carries TRBV7-9 and TRBJ1-2; a possible D gene is TRBD1 (5 bases). CDR1 is SEHNR, CDR2 FQNEAQ, per germline (reference sequence). The CDR3 spans 14 residues. The V and J ends lost 8 bases and 0 bases respectively, with 13 bases between them. The CDR3 loop is CASPGPRANYGYTF. The CDR3 DNA is TGTGCCAGCCCAGGGCCTCGGGCTAACTATGGCTACACCTTC.

The CDR3 protein is CASSPQGRTSGANVLTF. CDR3 nucleotides: TGTGCCAGTAGTCCTCAGGGAAGGACATCTGGGGCCAACGTCCTGACTTTC. This chain connects TRBV19 to TRBJ2-6, with D possibly matching TRBD1 (5 bases). The ends were cut back, 5 bases at V and 1 base at J, with 15 bases in the middle. This CDR3 has 17 amino acids. Germline CDR1 LNHDA, CDR2 SQIVND (reference sequence).

The chain joins TRBV7-2 to TRBJ2-7; 12 nucleotides align to TRBD2. The CDR3 spans 14 residues. Germline CDR1 is SGHTA and CDR2 is FQGNSA. V was pared by 4 bases and J by 3 bases, with 1 base of the junction left unmatched. The CDR3 region is CASSSTSGGYEQYF. The CDR3 nucleotides are TGTGCCAGCAGCTCGACTAGCGGGGGCTACGAGCAGTACTTC.

This rearrangement joins TRBV9 to TRBJ2-1; a possible D gene is TRBD2 (6 bases). V was cut by 3 bases and J by 6 bases, with 16 bases left in between. Germline CDR1 SGDLS, CDR2 YYNGEE. The CDR3 spans 15 residues. The DNA for the CDR3 is TGTGCCAGCAGCGAATCGAGACTAGTCACCAATGAGCAGTTCTTC. Protein: CASSESRLVTNEQFF.

This chain links TRBV6-5 with TRBJ1-1, with D perhaps TRBD1 (5 bases). V lost 6 bases and J lost 7, with 12 bases in between. The germline gives CDR1 MNHEY, CDR2 SVGAGI. The CDR3 length is 12 residues. The DNA for the CDR3 is TGTGCCAGCAGGTCGGGGGGTTTTGAAGCTTTCTTT. Translation gives CASRSGGFEAFF.

The chain links TRBV7-2 to TRBJ2-7; D is ambiguous. The DNA end is more similar to TRBJ2-1, so the J call may be wrong. Germline V CDR1 and CDR2: SGHTA, FQGNSA. The CDR3 has 13 residues. DNA for the CDR3: TGTGCCAGCAGCTTAGGGAGTAACAATGAGCAGTTCTTC. Translating it yields CASSLGSNNEQFF.

V usage is TRBV7-2 and J usage is TRBJ2-4; D remains ambiguous. This CDR3 is built from 15 residues. The V end was cut by 1 base, the J end by 0 bases, with 7 bases between. Per the germline V gene, CDR1 is SGHTA and CDR2 is FQGNSA. The CDR3 is CASSLGSVAKNIQYF. CDR3 DNA sequence: TGTGCCAGCAGCTTAGGTAGTGTAGCCAAAAACATTCAGTACTTC.

This chain's CDR3 is CASSEAPVGGHEQYF. The CDR3 DNA reads TGTGCCAGCAGTGAAGCTCCGGTGGGAGGGCACGAGCAGTACTTC. The rearrangement uses TRBV2 and TRBJ2-7; 7 bases fit TRBD2. Germline V gene data show CDR1 as SNHLY and CDR2 as FYNNEI. The CDR3 contains 15 residues. V dropped 0 bases and J dropped 5; count of bases not matched to a gene: 7.

The V gene is TRBV4-3, the J gene TRBJ2-1; D gene uncertain. Deletions cut 0 bases from V and 3 bases from J, with 6 bases between. The germline CDR1 and CDR2 sequences are LGHNA and YSLEER. The CDR3 has 14 amino acids. In nucleotides, the CDR3 is TGCGCCAGCAGCCAAGAGAACAGCTACAATGAGCAGTTCTTC. Protein: CASSQENSYNEQFF.

The CDR3 protein is CASSVGTGVAYEQYF. Written as DNA, the CDR3 is TGTGCCAGCAGCGTAGGGACAGGGGTCGCCTACGAGCAGTACTTC. J is TRBJ2-7 and V is TRBV14; 10 nucleotides agree with TRBD1. CDR3 length: 15 amino acids. Germline lookup yields CDR1 SGHDN and CDR2 FVKESK. V lost 5 bases, J lost 2 bases, and 6 bases stayed unmatched.

This rearrangement joins TRBV7-2 to TRBJ2-5, with 11 bases that match TRBD2. Germline loops: CDR1 SGHTA, CDR2 FQGNSA. V shed 4 bases, J shed 3 bases, and the junction held 4 bases outside the gene matches. This CDR3 spans 15 amino acids. The CDR3 DNA follows: TGTGCCAGCAGCTCAATACTAGCGGGGGAAGAGACCCAGTACTTC. Amino acid sequence: CASSSILAGEETQYF. Complete variable domain (other parts from reference TRBV7-2 and TRBJ2-5): GAGVSQSPSNKVTEKGKDVELRCDPISGHTALYWYRQSLGQGLEFLIYFQGNSAPDKSGLPSDRFSAERTGGSVSTLTIQRTQQEDSAVYLCASSSILAGEETQYFGPGTRLLVL.

This chain joins TRBV4-1 and TRBJ1-2; D gene ambiguous. Trimming shortened V by 0 bases and J by 4 bases, and 15 bases separated the two germline ends. The germline gives CDR1 MGHRA, CDR2 YSYEKL. This CDR3 spans 16 amino acids. The CDR3 reads CASSQDSMASTYGYTF. The CDR3 nucleotides are TGCGCCAGCAGCCAAGATTCAATGGCCAGTACCTATGGCTACACCTTC.

The chain links TRBV6-4 to TRBJ2-3; 10 bases fit TRBD2. V shed 2 bases, J shed 6 bases, and the junction held 5 bases outside the gene matches. Looked up from germline, CDR1 is MRHNA and CDR2 is SNTAGT. This CDR3 is built from 15 residues. The CDR3 reads CASSDTAGGLDTQYF. Written as DNA, the CDR3 is TGTGCCAGCAGTGACACAGCGGGAGGGCTTGATACGCAGTATTTT.

This chain links TRBV9 with TRBJ2-3; TRBD1 might be the D (6 bases). Germline V gives CDR1 SGDLS, CDR2 YYNGEE. Trimming removed 3 bases at V and 6 bases at J, with 14 bases between. This CDR3 contains 14 residues. CDR3 sequence: CASSADRTGDTQYF. In nucleotides, the CDR3 is TGTGCCAGCAGCGCCGACAGGACCGGGGATACGCAGTATTTT.

This clone was seen a handful of times. V gene TRBV30 combines with J gene TRBJ1-2; D gene ambiguous. CDR3 length: 13 amino acids. Trimming stripped 0 bases from V and 4 bases from J, with 9 bases between. Germline V gives CDR1 GTSNPN, CDR2 SVGIG (reference sequence). For the CDR3, the DNA is TGTGCCTGGAGTGTTGTTGGGAGCTATGGCTACACCTTC. Its translation: CAWSVVGSYGYTF.

In its sample, this clone was seen a few times. The chain carries TRBV28 and TRBJ2-1, with D perhaps matching TRBD1 (6 bases). Germline CDR1 MDHEN, CDR2 SYDVKM. The length of the CDR3 is 15 residues. Trimming cost V 2 bases and J 0 bases, with 8 bases left between them. CDR3 in amino acids: CASSLGQSSYNEQFF. CDR3 bases: TGTGCCAGCAGTTTAGGACAGAGCTCCTACAATGAGCAGTTCTTC.

The chain uses TRBV11-3 and TRBJ2-5; 7 nucleotides line up with TRBD1. The CDR3 is made up of 14 amino acids. Germline trimming cut 3 bases from V and 4 bases from J; bases unmatched to any gene: 5. Germline CDR1 is SGHNT and CDR2 is YENEEA. This CDR3 is CASSFYRGRETQYF. CDR3 DNA sequence: TGTGCCAGCAGCTTTTACAGGGGAAGAGAGACCCAGTACTTC.

This rearrangement joins TRBV5-1 to TRBJ2-2; D gene ambiguous. The CDR3 spans 15 residues. CDR1 and CDR2 (germline): SGHRS, YFSETQ. Trimming left V 4 bases short and J 4 bases short, with 14 bases between. The CDR3 region has the DNA TGCGCCAGCAGCATCCAAACGCGGAGCACCGGGGAGCTGTTTTTT. Amino acids: CASSIQTRSTGELFF.

The chain carries TRBV7-9 and TRBJ1-2; 7 bases are shared with TRBD1. The trim removed 1 base at V and 5 bases at J, leaving 4 bases unmatched. CDR1 and CDR2 from the germline V gene are SEHNR and FQNEAQ (reference sequence). The CDR3 loop spans 14 amino acids. Here the CDR3 reads CASSLVGDSYGYTF. The CDR3 DNA sequence: TGTGCCAGCAGCTTAGTGGGGGACAGTTATGGCTACACCTTC. The full variable domain, completed using reference TRBV7-9 and TRBJ1-2, is DTGVSQNPRHKITKRGQNVTFRCDPISEHNRLYWYRQTLGQGPEFLTYFQNEAQLEKSRLLSDRFSAERPKGSFSTLEIQRTEQGDSAMYLCASSLVGDSYGYTFGSGTRLTVV.

This clone was seen a few times. This chain connects TRBV5-1 to TRBJ2-7; possibly TRBD1 for D (6 bases). The CDR3 runs to 14 residues. V was shortened by 4 bases and J by 2 bases, with 13 bases between the two germline ends. In germline, CDR1 is SGHRS, CDR2 YFSETQ. DNA for the CDR3: TGCGCCAGCAGCCCGGTAGCAGGGGCCTACGAGCAGTACTTC. Protein product: CASSPVAGAYEQYF.

This rearrangement joins TRBV14 to TRBJ2-5, with D possibly matching TRBD2 (6 bases). V lost 2 bases to trimming and J lost 7 bases, with 20 bases between them. The CDR3 is 16 residues long. In germline, CDR1 is SGHDN, CDR2 FVKESK. The CDR3 DNA follows: TGTGCCAGCAGCCAACCCCGGACGGGGGATGTGGTGACCCAGTACTTC. Its protein is CASSQPRTGDVVTQYF.

Details on this clone: One end of the junction fails to match germline, which may point to a read error. The sample contains more than one DNA sequence encoding this CDR3. The chain combines TRBV29-1 with TRBJ1-5; no reliable D call. Germline loops: CDR1 SQVTM, CDR2 ANQGSEA. The CDR3 covers 13 residues. The CDR3 sequence: CSVGGGSNQPQHF. DNA for the CDR3: TGCAGCGTTGGGGGAGGGAGCAATCAGCCTCAGCATTTT.

J is TRBJ1-5 and V is TRBV18; a weak D match, TRBD1 (6 bases). CDR1 KGHSH and CDR2 LQKENI come from the germline V gene. V was shortened by 3 bases and J by 6 bases, with 15 bases between the two germline ends. The CDR3 consists of 15 residues. The CDR3, as DNA: TGTGCCAGCTCACCTTCGCAGGGGTGGGGTCAGCCCCAGCATTTT. Residues: CASSPSQGWGQPQHF.

CDR3 sequence (DNA): TGTGCCAGCAGGCACGGACTAGTTAATGAGCAGTTCTTC. Amino acids: CASRHGLVNEQFF. This chain links TRBV27 with TRBJ2-1; 7 positions match TRBD2. V trimming: 6 bases; J trimming: 7 bases; junction bases outside the gene matches: 6. The germline gives CDR1 MNHEY, CDR2 SMNVEV (reference sequence). This CDR3 spans 13 amino acids.

The chain couples TRBV30 to TRBJ1-3; 7 bases map to TRBD1. CDR3 length: 15 amino acids. Germline CDR1 is GTSNPN and CDR2 is SVGIG (reference sequence). V was pared by 5 bases and J by 4 bases, with 11 bases of the junction left unmatched. In nucleotides, the CDR3 is TGTGCCTGGGCTGAAGGGGGCGCGGGGGGAAACACCATATATTTT. Translated: CAWAEGGAGGNTIYF. The full variable domain, with the rest looked up from reference TRBV30 and TRBJ1-3, is SQTIHQWPATLVQPVGSPLSLECTVEGTSNPNLYWYRQAAGRGLQLLFYSVGIGQISSEVPQNLSASRPQDRQFILSSKKLLLSDSGFYLCAWAEGGAGGNTIYFGEGSWLTVV.

J is TRBJ2-5 and V is TRBV5-1; TRBD1 matches 7 bases. The CDR3 has 14 amino acids. J was trimmed by 1 base and V by 4 bases; bases with no gene match: 4. CDR1 is SGHRS and CDR2 is YFSETQ in the germline V gene. This chain's CDR3 is CASSQGQLQETQYF. In nucleotides, the CDR3 is TGCGCCAGCAGCCAGGGACAGCTCCAAGAGACCCAGTACTTC.

The V and J genes are TRBV7-6 and TRBJ1-1; TRBD1 agrees at 7 bases. The length of the CDR3 is 14 residues. Germline trimming cut 5 bases from V and 3 bases from J; bases unmatched to any gene: 6. Looked up from germline, CDR1 is SGHVS and CDR2 is FNYEAQ. In DNA, the CDR3 is TGTGCCAGCAGCATACAGGGGCGAGACACTGAAGCTTTCTTT. It encodes CASSIQGRDTEAFF. The full variable domain, with the rest looked up from reference TRBV7-6 and TRBJ1-1, is GAGVSQSPRYKVTKRGQDVALRCDPISGHVSLYWYRQALGQGPEFLTYFNYEAQQDKSGLPNDRFSAERPEGSISTLTIQRTEQRDSAMYRCASSIQGRDTEAFFGQGTRLTVV.

This chain joins TRBV19 and TRBJ2-4, with D maybe TRBD2 (6 bases). Per the germline V gene, CDR1 is LNHDA and CDR2 is SQIVND (reference sequence). V was trimmed by 5 bases and J by 7 bases, leaving 12 bases between them. The CDR3 sequence is 13 residues long. The CDR3 region has the DNA TGTGCCAGTAGTTCGGGACTCCTTAACATTCAGTACTTC. Its protein product is CASSSGLLNIQYF. Full variable domain (remainder filled in from reference TRBV19 and TRBJ2-4): DGGITQSPKYLFRKEGQNVTLSCEQNLNHDAMYWYRQDPGQGLRLIYYSQIVNDFQKGDIAEGYSVSREKKESFPLTVTSAQKNPTAFYLCASSSGLLNIQYFGAGTRLSVL.